Below are 29 T cell receptor beta chains sequenced from a single sample in a study of blood T cells in healthy people across ages (dated by TCRdb to the mid-2010s). The library was produced with 5' RACE. The sample was run on an Illumina HiSeq 2500. A second PCR of 7 to 11 cycles was run with a J-beta primer mix and a sample-barcoded 5' primer. TCRdb reanalyzed the raw reads on its own, using fastp at Q25 for trimming and MiXCR for clone calling, and kept in-frame beta chains. Every CDR3 protein is listed once, alongside the most common genes and DNA of its rows. In all, the sample holds about 730,000 distinct CDR3 sequences, and roughly 44% of those were seen once. The ten largest make up around 20% of the sample. Sequencing was carried out using blood. The receptors were sampled from a woman between 55 and 75 years old in good health.

The J gene is TRBJ2-3, the V gene TRBV28; D remains unclear. This CDR3 has 10 amino acids. Germline CDR1 reads MDHEN; CDR2 reads SYDVKM. Trimming shortened V by 8 bases and J by 5 bases, and 5 bases separated the two germline ends. CDR3 in DNA: TGTGCCAGCTTTGGAGATACGCAGTATTTT. Its translation: CASFGDTQYF.

The rearrangement joins TRBV10-3 to TRBJ2-3; D is uncertain. The CDR3 has 17 residues. Germline V gene lookup returns CDR1 ENHRY and CDR2 SYGVKD. V was trimmed by 0 bases and J by 0 bases, leaving 13 bases between them. The CDR3 protein is CAISESKALPSTDTQYF. The CDR3 DNA follows: TGTGCCATCAGTGAGTCGAAAGCGCTGCCCAGCACAGATACGCAGTATTTT.

In its sample, this clonotype was seen a few times. The V and J genes are TRBV29-1 and TRBJ2-1; D gene uncertain. With 8 bases removed from V and 7 bases from J, the gap between germline ends came to 18 bases. CDR3 size: 13 residues. Looked up from germline, CDR1 is SQVTM and CDR2 is ANQGSEA. The CDR3 region has the DNA TGCAGCCCCCCCTTAGGATTTGATAATGAGCAGTTCTTC. Translating it yields CSPPLGFDNEQFF.

Ten or more counts support this clonotype. The chain combines TRBV7-8 with TRBJ2-3; D gene unclear. The CDR3 is 14 amino acids. In germline, CDR1 is SGHVS, CDR2 FQNEAQ. Trimming shortened V by 2 bases and J by 2 bases, and 8 bases separated the two germline ends. The CDR3 reads CASSLTELTDTQYF. In DNA, the CDR3 is TGTGCCAGCAGCTTAACAGAACTCACAGATACGCAGTATTTT.

The J gene is TRBJ2-7, the V gene TRBV4-3; unclear D gene. Looked up from germline, CDR1 is LGHNA and CDR2 is YSLEER. This CDR3 has 14 residues. The germline V and J ends were trimmed by 1 base and 7 bases, with 14 bases remaining between them. The CDR3 nucleotides read TGCGCCAGCAGCCAAGGAACCTCATTTGGGGAGCAGTACTTC. This encodes CASSQGTSFGEQYF.

This clonotype was observed a few times. This chain links TRBV6-2 or TRBV6-3 with TRBJ2-3; 7 bases line up with TRBD2. Germline loops: CDR1 MNHEY, CDR2 SVGEGT. Trimming cost V 7 bases and J 4 bases; bases outside gene matches: 8. This CDR3 is 14 amino acids long. The CDR3 region is CASTPGGWSDTQYF. The CDR3 DNA reads as TGTGCCAGCACCCCGGGAGGTTGGTCAGATACGCAGTATTTT.

CDR3 region: CASSTPQGTNEKLFF. The CDR3 bases are TGTGCCAGCAGCACCCCCCAGGGAACTAATGAAAAACTGTTTTTT. The chain combines TRBV12-3 or TRBV12-4 with TRBJ1-4, with TRBD1 as a possible D gene (5 bases). V was clipped by 6 bases and J by 1 base, with 12 bases between them. This CDR3 has 15 residues.

This clonotype was seen a few times. The rearrangement uses TRBV3-1 and TRBJ1-5; D gene ambiguous. This CDR3 region has 14 residues. V was cut by 2 bases and J by 3 bases, with 8 bases left in between. Germline V CDR1 and CDR2: LGHDT, YNNKEL (reference sequence). CDR3 nucleotide sequence: TGTGCCAGCAGCCAACAGGACGCCAATCAGCCCCAGCATTTT. The encoded protein is CASSQQDANQPQHF.

The chain combines TRBV6-2 or TRBV6-3 with TRBJ2-1; no firm D call. Trimming took 4 bases from V and 7 from J, leaving 14 bases between them. The CDR3 length is 14 residues. In germline, CDR1 is MNHEY, CDR2 SVGEGT. CDR3 coding DNA: TGTGCCAGCAGTTTTGAAATTGAAGAGAATGAGCAGTTCTTC. The encoded protein is CASSFEIEENEQFF.

The rearrangement joins TRBV3-1 to TRBJ1-4; 10 nucleotides line up with TRBD1. Germline CDR1 and CDR2: LGHDT and YNNKEL (reference sequence). The V gene end was trimmed by 1 base and the J gene end by 7 bases; junction bases not matched to a gene: 3. The CDR3 totals 15 residues. For the CDR3, the DNA is TGTGCCAGCAGCCAAGGTGGACAGGGGGGTGAAAAACTGTTTTTT. Its translation: CASSQGGQGGEKLFF.

The chain uses TRBV3-1 and TRBJ2-7, with D possibly matching TRBD1 (6 bases). The germline V and J ends were trimmed by 5 bases and 6 bases, with 11 bases remaining between them. Germline V gives CDR1 LGHDT, CDR2 YNNKEL (reference sequence). The CDR3 runs to 12 residues. The CDR3: CASSARGFEQYF. The DNA for the CDR3 is TGTGCCAGCAGCGCCAGGGGTTTCGAGCAGTACTTC.

This clonotype has only a few counts. The genes are TRBV11-1 and TRBJ1-2; the D is unclear. The CDR3 runs 15 residues. CDR1 and CDR2 from the germline V gene are SGHAT and FQDESV (reference sequence). The V and J ends lost 2 bases and 0 bases respectively, with 10 bases between them. The DNA for the CDR3 is TGTGCCAGCAGCTTAACGGACGGTACTAACTATGGCTACACCTTC. This gives the protein CASSLTDGTNYGYTF.

This sequence joins TRBV6-2 or TRBV6-3 and TRBJ2-2; TRBD1 matches at 7 bases. Looked up from germline, CDR1 is MNHEY and CDR2 is SVGEGT. The V gene end was trimmed by 7 bases and the J gene end by 0 bases; junction bases not matched to a gene: 2. The CDR3 runs to 14 residues. The CDR3 DNA reads TGTGCCAGCACGGGGACAGCGAACACCGGGGAGCTGTTTTTT. Its protein is CASTGTANTGELFF.

This clonotype was seen more than once but under ten times. V is TRBV7-2 and J is TRBJ2-7; 10 bases fit TRBD2. The CDR3 sequence is 15 residues long. V gave up 5 bases and J gave up 2 bases; unmatched junction bases: 6. Germline assignment: CDR1 SGHTA and CDR2 FQGNSA. The DNA for the CDR3 is TGTGCCAGCAGCACCACTAGCGGGACTGCCTACGAGCAGTACTTC. The encoded protein is CASSTTSGTAYEQYF. Looking up the rest from reference TRBV7-2 and TRBJ2-7 gives the full variable domain: GAGVSQSPSNKVTEKGKDVELRCDPISGHTALYWYRQSLGQGLEFLIYFQGNSAPDKSGLPSDRFSAERTGGSVSTLTIQRTQQEDSAVYLCASSTTSGTAYEQYFGPGTRLTVT.

Points on this clonotype: An end of the junction differs from the germline gene, which may be a read error. V and J are TRBV20-1 and TRBJ1-6; 9 nucleotides agree with TRBD1. This CDR3 has 15 amino acids. Germline V gene sequence: CDR1 DFQATT, CDR2 SNEGSKA (reference sequence). The CDR3 DNA sequence: TGCAGTGCTAAATTGGACAGGGGCAATAATTCACCCCCCCACTTT. It specifies CSAKLDRGNNSPPHF.

This clonotype was seen more than once but under ten times. The chain has TRBV3-1 and TRBJ2-2; D is unclear. Germline CDR1 is LGHDT and CDR2 is YNNKEL (reference sequence). CDR3 length: 14 residues. V was cut by 1 base and J by 4 bases, with 7 bases left in between. The CDR3 nucleotides are TGTGCCAGCAGCCAAGGATTTAGCACCGGGGAGCTGTTTTTT. Translated: CASSQGFSTGELFF.

The CDR3 DNA reads as TGTGCCAGCAGCCCCCGGGGGCAGGGGGGCGATGGCTACACCTTC. This encodes CASSPRGQGGDGYTF. The V call is TRBV2, the J call TRBJ1-2, with 7 bases fitting TRBD1. The CDR3 has 15 residues. Trimming took 6 bases from V and 6 from J; bases not matched to a gene: 13. Germline V lookup: CDR1 SNHLY, CDR2 FYNNEI.

This clonotype appeared a few times. The chain employs TRBV6-2 or TRBV6-3 and TRBJ2-5; no definite D call. Looked up from germline, CDR1 is MNHEY and CDR2 is SVGEGT. This CDR3 spans 11 amino acids. The V end lost 2 bases, the J end lost 5 bases, and 3 bases lay between the germline ends. This CDR3 reads CASSYVETQYF. The CDR3 bases are TGTGCCAGCAGTTACGTTGAGACCCAGTACTTC.

As to this clonotype: This may stem from a read error, because a much larger clone lies one nucleotide away. The genes are TRBV7-2 and TRBJ2-5; tentative D call: TRBD2 (6 bases). The germline V gene encodes CDR1 SGHTA and CDR2 FQGNSA. The CDR3 runs 16 residues. V lost 6 bases and J lost 6, with 23 bases in between. CDR3 in DNA: TGTGCCAGCAGGCCTCCAGGACCCGGGGGTTGGAAGACCCAGTACTTC. Residues: CASRPPGPGGWKTQYF.

This clonotype has a single count. CDR3 coding DNA: TGCAGTGCTAGAGCCCCAACCGGGGAGACCCAGTACTTC. Its protein is CSARAPTGETQYF. The genes are TRBV20-1 and TRBJ2-5, with no clear D. Trimming stripped 1 base from V and 5 bases from J, with 11 bases between. Germline V gene lookup returns CDR1 DFQATT and CDR2 SNEGSKA (reference sequence). CDR3 size: 13 residues.

This clonotype has only a few counts. The chain carries TRBV7-2 and TRBJ1-2; weak D call: TRBD1 (5 bases). Germline assignment: CDR1 SGHTA and CDR2 FQGNSA. The CDR3 has 13 amino acids. Trimming removed 1 base at V and 6 bases at J, with 9 bases between. CDR3 coding DNA: TGTGCCAGCAGCTTAGAAACAGGCAATGGCTACACCTTC. Encoded protein: CASSLETGNGYTF.

The V call is TRBV10-3, the J call TRBJ2-1; 10 bases map to TRBD2. The CDR3 length is 13 residues. Germline-derived CDR1 and CDR2 are ENHRY and SYGVKD. V shed 3 bases and J 13 bases; nucleotides not matched to a gene: 6. In DNA, the CDR3 is TGTGCCATCAGTGACCCCGGACTAGCGGCCCAGTTCTTC. Protein: CAISDPGLAAQFF.

This clonotype was recorded at least ten times. V is TRBV29-1 and J is TRBJ2-1; 7 nucleotides agree with TRBD1. V lost 8 bases, J lost 6 bases, and 10 bases stayed unmatched. The V gene's germline CDR1 is SQVTM and CDR2 ANQGSEA. The CDR3 spans 13 residues. CDR3 in amino acids: CSIARDSTNEQFF. The CDR3 region has the DNA TGCAGCATAGCACGGGACAGTACCAATGAGCAGTTCTTC.

V usage is TRBV12-3 or TRBV12-4 and J usage is TRBJ2-7; tentatively, D is TRBD1 (5 bases). V lost 2 bases and J 0 bases, leaving 14 bases between the germline ends. CDR3 length equals 16 residues. The CDR3 loop reads CASSLTGPPSSYEQYF. CDR3 in DNA: TGTGCCAGCAGTTTAACAGGCCCCCCGAGCTCCTACGAGCAGTACTTC.

J is TRBJ2-1 and V is TRBV4-2; TRBD2 aligns across 13 bases. Germline CDR1 and CDR2: LGHNA and YNFKEQ. The CDR3 extends over 16 amino acids. After removal of 0 bases from V and 13 bases from J, the junction contained 9 bases not matched to a gene. The CDR3 DNA follows: TGTGCCAGCAGCCAAGAACTAGCGGGGGGGCAGTCCCACCAGTTCTTC. Amino acid sequence: CASSQELAGGQSHQFF.

On this clonotype itself: A much more abundant neighbour one base away suggests this may be a read error. The gene calls are TRBV4-2 and TRBJ2-5; no firm D call. The CDR3 consists of 14 residues. Germline V lookup: CDR1 LGHNA, CDR2 YNFKEQ. The CDR3 DNA is TGTGCCAGCAGCCAAGATAACCGGCAAGAGACCCGGTACTTC. Translated, it gives CASSQDNRQETRYF.

This clonotype came up a few times. CDR3 in DNA: TGTGCCACCAGCCCTGGACAGAGCAATCAGCCCCAGCATTTT. Its translation is CATSPGQSNQPQHF. V is TRBV15 and J is TRBJ1-5, with D possibly matching TRBD1 (6 bases). The CDR3 runs 14 residues. CDR1 LNHNV and CDR2 YYDKDF come from the germline V gene (reference sequence). The ends were cut back, 5 bases at V and 1 base at J, with 9 bases in the middle.

V usage is TRBV11-2 and J usage is TRBJ2-1; tentative D call: TRBD1 (6 bases). Between the trimmed V and J ends, which lost 7 bases and 4 bases, there was a span of 14 bases. The V gene's germline CDR1 is SGHAT and CDR2 FQNNGV. This CDR3 contains 14 residues. This CDR3 reads CASNPGQLYNEQFF. CDR3 in DNA: TGTGCCAGCAACCCGGGACAACTATACAATGAGCAGTTCTTC.

V is TRBV19 and J is TRBJ1-5; D is perhaps TRBD1 (5 bases). The CDR3 contains 16 residues. Germline V gene lookup returns CDR1 LNHDA and CDR2 SQIVND (reference sequence). Trimming cost V 2 bases and J 5 bases, with 16 bases left between them. This CDR3 is CASSISFDSSYQPQHF. In DNA, the CDR3 is TGTGCCAGTAGTATATCCTTCGACAGCTCTTATCAGCCCCAGCATTTT.